This TCR beta chain is from a study of cytomegalovirus exposure and HLA in healthy donors. Turning to the study itself: Among the 400 or so donors who were genotyped, around 77% fell in the genetic ancestry cluster that is associated with self-reported Caucasian donors.

Use of 60 Vbeta and 13 Jbeta primers characterized the PCR. This table comes from immunoSEQ multiplex PCR, and its TCRdb copy is limited to in-frame clones, with some not included. Of approximately 140,000 clones listed, 70% to 80% are singletons. The TCR sequence derives from a human donor in good health. The specimen sequenced was PBMCs.

CDR3: CASSLDRGLETQYF. CDR3 bases: TGTGCCAGCTCCCTAGACAGGGGGCTGGAGACCCAGTACTTC. The chain links TRBV6-1 to TRBJ2-5, with 10 nucleotides matching TRBD1. The J segment lost 5 bases and the V segment lost 8 bases, leaving 8 bases of the junction unmatched. Looked up from germline, CDR1 is MNHNS and CDR2 is SASEGT. The CDR3 extends over 14 amino acids.